A selection of T cell receptor beta chains follows, all from one sample in a study of blood T cell repertoires in COVID-19. The assay was immunoSEQ multiplex PCR, and TCRdb's table has in-frame clones only and misses some. This table holds approximately 82,000 clones, roughly 80% found once. Input material: peripheral blood. These receptors were collected from a woman in her sixties or seventies with acute or convalescent COVID-19. The CDR3 runs from the conserved cysteine through the conserved F or W.

v_call,cdr3_aa
TRBV7-9,CASSSGGLAGARSYEQYF
TRBV28,CASSPDRGGGYSNQPQHF
TRBV5-1,CASSLELAGGSGGNEQFF
TRBV5-1,CASSPGTSGREYYNEQFF
TRBV6-5,CASSYFSGQETQYF
TRBV7-8,CASSSGLAGGQETQYF
TRBV2,CASLQQSETQYF
TRBV7-2,CASSLEGSSGIAYQETQYF
TRBV5-1,CASTGTSGSLFDEQFF
TRBV6-5,CASSWKRLTEAFF
TRBV25-1,CASSQGVRHNEKLFF
TRBV19,CASSKDRGIYGYTF
TRBV27,CASRAGQGLMNTGELFF
TRBV27,CASSFSGTLNTEAFF
TRBV19,CASSGGRRADTQYF
TRBV19,CASEIQANTGELFF
TRBV5-6,CASSPPEELETQYF
TRBV7-6,CASSAPGQGFLNTEAFF
TRBV10-2,CASSEGGLINEKLFF
TRBV4-2,CASSQDGRTANEKLFF
TRBV19,CASRAGAIYEQYF
TRBV7-7,CASRRGLNTGELFF
TRBV3-1/TRBV3-2,CASSQAGLGEKLFF
TRBV5-1,CASSLAGQRNQPQHF
TRBV6-6,CASIPRLSNYGYTF
TRBV11-3,CASSSNPDTSGTQYF
TRBV7-9,CASSLGTGIYGEQFF
TRBV4-1,CASSQVGVREETQYF
TRBV29-1,CSVESDEKLFF
TRBV6-5,CASRRKRGVYNEQFF
TRBV7-9,CASSFGQGNSPLHF
TRBV18,CASSPSGEEDTQYF
TRBV13,CASSRYQGTAEAFF
TRBV12-3/TRBV12-4,CASSLAGPYGYTF
TRBV30,CAWSRTGGSAAFF
TRBV6-6,CASSSLGSTEAFF
TRBV4-2,CASSQDRQGRGYTF
TRBV4-2,CASSQVVAATDTQYF
TRBV5-1,CASSRDRGSEQYF
TRBV19,CASSIIPAADTQYF
TRBV9,CASSVGLAGRQQGDTQYF
TRBV2,CASRGQRMNTEAFF
TRBV6-5,CASSYKRTTDTQYF
TRBV18,CASSPNEYNEQFF
TRBV2,CASSTGTKTSTDTQYF
TRBV29-1,CSVVLVGQGAPGELFF
TRBV6-5,CASNQGASTDTQYF
TRBV21-1,CASIARDRGKNTEAFF
TRBV4-1,CASSQGTWGGYGTDTQYF
TRBV7-8,CASSLGSGRVENEQFF